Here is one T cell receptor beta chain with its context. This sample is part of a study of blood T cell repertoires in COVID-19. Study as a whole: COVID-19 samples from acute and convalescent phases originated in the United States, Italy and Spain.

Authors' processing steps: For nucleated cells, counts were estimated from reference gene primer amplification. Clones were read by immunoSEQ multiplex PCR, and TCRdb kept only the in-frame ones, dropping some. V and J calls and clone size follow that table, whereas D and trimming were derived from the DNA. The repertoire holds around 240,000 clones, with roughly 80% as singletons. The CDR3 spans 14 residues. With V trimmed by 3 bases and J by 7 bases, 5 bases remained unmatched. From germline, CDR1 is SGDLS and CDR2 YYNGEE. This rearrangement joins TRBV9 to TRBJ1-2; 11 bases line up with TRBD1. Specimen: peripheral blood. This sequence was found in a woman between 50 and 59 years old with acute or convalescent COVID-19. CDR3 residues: CASSGTGGYSGYTF. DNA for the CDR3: TGTGCCAGCAGCGGGACAGGGGGCTACAGTGGCTACACCTTC.